This is a list of T cell receptor beta chains from one sample in a study of shared clonotypes between healthy human individuals. Assay used: immunoSEQ multiplex PCR; TCRdb lists only in-frame clones, some missing. The sample includes some 2 million clones, about 95% of them seen just once. The sample comprised naive CD8+ T cells sorted from blood. These receptors originate from a young man in good health. Both conserved end residues are trimmed from each CDR3.

TRBV6-5,ASSYSRGSFYGYT
TRBV13,ASSLSRDSLYEQY
TRBV11-2,ASSLDSPRSEETQY
TRBV28,ASSLVPGAGELF
TRBV9,ASSVGLAPYEQY
TRBV6-5,ASSAGFNEQY
TRBV7-2,ASSLGLGGRGTGELF
TRBV2,ASSLGQGAVQAF
TRBV28,ASSLDRGIGEQY
TRBV7-6,ASSFSEGLDPSTDTQY
TRBV13,ASSASGTGGQYEQY
TRBV9,ASSAQSSYEQY
TRBV27,ASSPRTSGYTDTQY
TRBV9,ASSESRGSGNTIY
TRBV10-1,ASSPWDSFYNEQF
TRBV30,AWTPSRGIEAF
TRBV15,ATSGEGQTDTQY
TRBV7-9,ASSPTPGYNEQF
TRBV5-6,ASSLGWSGANVLT
TRBV4-1,ASSQETGTGFLIYGYT
TRBV25-1,ASSEYGAAGGRGELF
TRBV28,ASHLGVESNQPQH
TRBV4-1,ASSQTIIQYANTGELF
TRBV27,ASSLSHGGPTEAF
TRBV27,ASSTPGFNPGEQY
TRBV10-3,AISESVFTEAF
TRBV27,ASSGRQLEKLF
TRBV5-6,ASSLWGSAGYT
TRBV28,ASSPNTGELF
TRBV28,ASSLRLGSSYEQY
TRBV2,ASSGDRGGPYEQY
TRBV11-2,ASSPTGTGIELF
TRBV27,ASSFYGSYEQY
TRBV10-3,AISDDRRGSGNTIY
TRBV5-6,ASSLVTGRETQY
TRBV28,ASSLVGARTDTQY
TRBV7-2,ASSQLAYPYEQY
TRBV29-1,SVGQARDEQF
TRBV7-3,ASTPGPGKVSGANVLT
TRBV5-6,ASSPSGNRYEQY
TRBV9,ASSLGDSYYEQY
TRBV27,ASSSHQGLNSPLH